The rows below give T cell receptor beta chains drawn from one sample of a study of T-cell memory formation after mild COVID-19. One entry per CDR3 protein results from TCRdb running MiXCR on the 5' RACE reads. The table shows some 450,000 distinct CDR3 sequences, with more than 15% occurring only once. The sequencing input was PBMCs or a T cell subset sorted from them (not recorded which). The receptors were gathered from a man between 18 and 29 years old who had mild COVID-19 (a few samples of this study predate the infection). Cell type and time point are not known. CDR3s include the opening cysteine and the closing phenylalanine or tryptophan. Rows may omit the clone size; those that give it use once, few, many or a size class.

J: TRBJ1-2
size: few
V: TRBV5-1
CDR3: CASSWGQGAFGYTF

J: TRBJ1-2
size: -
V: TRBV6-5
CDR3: CASSFGQTNYGYTF

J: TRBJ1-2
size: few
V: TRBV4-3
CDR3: CASSQSAESRYGYTF

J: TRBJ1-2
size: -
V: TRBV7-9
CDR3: CASSFTGFGYTF

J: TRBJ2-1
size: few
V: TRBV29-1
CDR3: CSAASGGADEQFF

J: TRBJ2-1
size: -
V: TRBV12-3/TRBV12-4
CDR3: CASGVTGGAPTSYNEQFF

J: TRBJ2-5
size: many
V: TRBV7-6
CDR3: CASSFVKGGVNSEETQYF

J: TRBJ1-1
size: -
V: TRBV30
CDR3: CAWSDGMGAEAFF

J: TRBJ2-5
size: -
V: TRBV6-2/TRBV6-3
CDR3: CASSYMGQGQETQYF

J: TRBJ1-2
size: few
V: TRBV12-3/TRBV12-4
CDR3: CASSLGQGIGYTF

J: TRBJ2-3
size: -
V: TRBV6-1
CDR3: CASSEVGTGDTQYF

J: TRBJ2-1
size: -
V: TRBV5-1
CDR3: CASRFLGGNEQFF

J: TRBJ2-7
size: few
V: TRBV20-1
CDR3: CSAREVYYEQYF

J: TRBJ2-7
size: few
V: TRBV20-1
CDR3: CSASDRATYEQYF

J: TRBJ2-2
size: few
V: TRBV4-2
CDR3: CASSQDSIAGGNTGELFF

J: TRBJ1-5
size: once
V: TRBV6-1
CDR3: CASGPTLGQGPKEGQPQHF

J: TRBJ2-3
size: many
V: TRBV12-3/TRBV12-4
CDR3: CASSLEVLSTDTQYF

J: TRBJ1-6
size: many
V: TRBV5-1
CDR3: CASREDTGTAGSPLHF

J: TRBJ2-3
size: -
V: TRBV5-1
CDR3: CASSLEGRGASSTDTQYF

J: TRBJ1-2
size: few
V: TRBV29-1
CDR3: CSVPTRGHTINYGYTF

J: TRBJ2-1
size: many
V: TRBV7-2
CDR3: CASSFAGAGNEQFF

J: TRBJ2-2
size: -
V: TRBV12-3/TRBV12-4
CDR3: CASRKRTSGGAGWAGELFF

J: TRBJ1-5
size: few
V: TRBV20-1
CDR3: CSARQGLSQHF

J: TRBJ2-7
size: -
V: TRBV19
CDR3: CASSTRTGGEQYF

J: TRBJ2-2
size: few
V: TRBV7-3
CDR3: CASSYEGSVRGELFF

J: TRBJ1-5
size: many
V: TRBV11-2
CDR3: CASSLGLSNQPQHF

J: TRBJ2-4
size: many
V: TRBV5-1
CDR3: CASSLGVRNIQYF

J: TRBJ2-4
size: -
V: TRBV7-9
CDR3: CASSSLRTLTKNIQYF

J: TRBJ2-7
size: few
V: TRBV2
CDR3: CASNAVGQANSYEQYF

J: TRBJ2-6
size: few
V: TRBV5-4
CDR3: CASSLQGVGANVLTF

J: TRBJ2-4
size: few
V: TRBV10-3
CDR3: CAISDPTGEDRNIQYF

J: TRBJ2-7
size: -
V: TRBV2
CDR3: CASSRDSWDYEQYF

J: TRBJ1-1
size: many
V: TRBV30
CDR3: CAWSLQGEAQTEAFF

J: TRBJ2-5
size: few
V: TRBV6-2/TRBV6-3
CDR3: CASIGGAPGETQYF

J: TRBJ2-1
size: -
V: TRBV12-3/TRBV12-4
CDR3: CASTLIAGTYNEQFF

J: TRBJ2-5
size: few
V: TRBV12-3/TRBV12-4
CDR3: CASSTRSETQYF

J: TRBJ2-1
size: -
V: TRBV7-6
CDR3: CASRSGTSADENEQFF

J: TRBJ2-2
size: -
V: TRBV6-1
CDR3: CASSEPPAGELFF

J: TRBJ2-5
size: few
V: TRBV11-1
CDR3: CASTGMEETQYF

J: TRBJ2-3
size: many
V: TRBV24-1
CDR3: CATSDFEGTSGGRVGTDTQYF

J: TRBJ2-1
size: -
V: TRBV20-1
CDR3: CSARDPMGRIFNEQFF

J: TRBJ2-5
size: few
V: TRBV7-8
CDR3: CASSVLWHQQETQYF

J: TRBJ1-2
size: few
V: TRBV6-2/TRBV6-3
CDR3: CASSYSRFLEGYTF

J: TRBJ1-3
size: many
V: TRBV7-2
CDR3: CASSFGTGGTIYF

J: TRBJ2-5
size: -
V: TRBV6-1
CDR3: CASTCGREQETQYF

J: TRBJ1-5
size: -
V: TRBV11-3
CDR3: CASSSLNSGTGFGNQPQHF

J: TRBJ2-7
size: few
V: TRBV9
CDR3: CASSAQGSHHYEQYF

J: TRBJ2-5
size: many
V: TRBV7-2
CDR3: CASSLSRPGGETQYF

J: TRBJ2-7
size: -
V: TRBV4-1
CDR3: CASSQAGDGPYEQYF

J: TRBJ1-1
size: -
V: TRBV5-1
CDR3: CASSLEGLPNTEAFF

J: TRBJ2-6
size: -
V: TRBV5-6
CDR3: CASTKQGAGANVLTF

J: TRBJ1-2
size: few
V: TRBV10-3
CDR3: CAISEPDRDGYTF